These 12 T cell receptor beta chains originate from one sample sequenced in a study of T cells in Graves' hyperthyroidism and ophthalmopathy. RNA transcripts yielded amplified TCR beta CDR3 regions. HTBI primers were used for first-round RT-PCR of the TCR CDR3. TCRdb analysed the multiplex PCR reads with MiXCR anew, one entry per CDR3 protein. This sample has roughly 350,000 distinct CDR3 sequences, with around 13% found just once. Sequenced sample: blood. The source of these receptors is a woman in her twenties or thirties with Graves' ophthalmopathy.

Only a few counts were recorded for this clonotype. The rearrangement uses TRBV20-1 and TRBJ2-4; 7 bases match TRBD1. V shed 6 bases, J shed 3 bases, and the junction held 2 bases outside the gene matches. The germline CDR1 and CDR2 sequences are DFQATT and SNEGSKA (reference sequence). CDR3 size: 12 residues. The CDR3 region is CSAGTDKNIQYF. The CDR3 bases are TGCAGTGCCGGGACAGACAAAAACATTCAGTACTTC.

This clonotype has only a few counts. The CDR3 DNA reads as TGCGCCAGCAGCTTCGAAGCGGGGGGGCGAGGAGAGACCCAGTACTTC. Encoded protein: CASSFEAGGRGETQYF. The rearrangement uses TRBV5-1 and TRBJ2-5, with TRBD2 matching 10 bases. The CDR3 runs to 16 residues. CDR1 is SGHRS, CDR2 YFSETQ, per germline. V was pared by 2 bases and J by 4 bases, with 8 bases of the junction left unmatched. Together with reference TRBV5-1 and TRBJ2-5, the CDR3 gives the full variable domain: KAGVTQTPRYLIKTRGQQVTLSCSPISGHRSVSWYQQTPGQGLQFLFEYFSETQRNKGNFPGRFSGRQFSNSRSEMNVSTLELGDSALYLCASSFEAGGRGETQYFGPGTRLLVL.

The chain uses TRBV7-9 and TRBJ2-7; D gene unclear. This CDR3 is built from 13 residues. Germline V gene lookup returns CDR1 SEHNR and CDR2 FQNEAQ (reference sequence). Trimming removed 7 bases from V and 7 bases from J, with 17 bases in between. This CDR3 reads CASTPRLVGEQYF. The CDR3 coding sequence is TGTGCCAGCACCCCCCGACTGGTTGGGGAGCAGTACTTC.

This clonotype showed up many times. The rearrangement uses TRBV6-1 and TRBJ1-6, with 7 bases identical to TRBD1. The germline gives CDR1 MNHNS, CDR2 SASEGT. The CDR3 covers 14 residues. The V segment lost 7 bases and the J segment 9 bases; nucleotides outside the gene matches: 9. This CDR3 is CASIIQGVSSPLHF. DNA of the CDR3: TGTGCCAGCATAATCCAGGGGGTCAGTTCACCCCTCCACTTT.

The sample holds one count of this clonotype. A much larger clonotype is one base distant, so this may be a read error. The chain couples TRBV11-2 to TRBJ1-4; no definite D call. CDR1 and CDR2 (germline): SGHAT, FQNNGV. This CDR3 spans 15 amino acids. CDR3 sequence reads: CASSLPGSLNEKRFF. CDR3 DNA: TGTGCCAGCAGCTTACCCGGAAGCCTGAATGAAAAACGGTTTTTT.

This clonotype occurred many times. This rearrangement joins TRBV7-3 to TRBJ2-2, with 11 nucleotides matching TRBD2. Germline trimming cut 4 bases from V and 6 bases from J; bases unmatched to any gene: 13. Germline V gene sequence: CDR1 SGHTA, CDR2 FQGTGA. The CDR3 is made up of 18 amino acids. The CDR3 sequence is CASSYPLAGGPSPGELFF. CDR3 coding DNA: TGTGCCAGCAGCTACCCTCTAGCGGGGGGTCCATCACCCGGGGAGCTGTTTTTT.

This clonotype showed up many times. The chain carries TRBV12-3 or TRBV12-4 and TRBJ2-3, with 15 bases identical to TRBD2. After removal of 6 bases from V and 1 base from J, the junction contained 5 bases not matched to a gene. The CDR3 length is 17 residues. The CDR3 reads CASSKGLAGGRTDTQYF. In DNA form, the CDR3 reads TGTGCCAGCAGCAAGGGACTAGCGGGGGGCCGCACAGATACGCAGTATTTT.

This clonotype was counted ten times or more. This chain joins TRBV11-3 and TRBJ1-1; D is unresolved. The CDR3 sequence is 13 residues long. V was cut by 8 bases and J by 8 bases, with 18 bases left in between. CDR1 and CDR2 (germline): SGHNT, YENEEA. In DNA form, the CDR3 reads TGTGCCAGCCGCACCGCCCCCGGAAAAGAAGCTTTCTTT. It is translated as CASRTAPGKEAFF. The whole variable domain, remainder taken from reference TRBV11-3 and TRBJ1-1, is EAGVVQSPRYKIIEKKQPVAFWCNPISGHNTLYWYLQNLGQGPELLIRYENEEAVDDSQLPKDRFSAERLKGVDSTLKIQPAELGDSAVYLCASRTAPGKEAFFGQGTRLTVV.

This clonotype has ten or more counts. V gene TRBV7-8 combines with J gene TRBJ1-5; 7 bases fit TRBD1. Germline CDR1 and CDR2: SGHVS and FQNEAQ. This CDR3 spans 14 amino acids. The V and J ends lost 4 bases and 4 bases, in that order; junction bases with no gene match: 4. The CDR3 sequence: CASSSHRGNQPQHF. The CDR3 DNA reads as TGTGCCAGCAGCTCCCACAGGGGAAATCAGCCCCAGCATTTT. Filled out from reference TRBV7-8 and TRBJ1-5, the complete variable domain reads GAGVSQSPRYKVAKRGQDVALRCDPISGHVSLFWYQQALGQGPEFLTYFQNEAQLDKSGLPSDRFFAERPEGSVSTLKIQRTQQEDSAVYLCASSSHRGNQPQHFGDGTRLSIL.

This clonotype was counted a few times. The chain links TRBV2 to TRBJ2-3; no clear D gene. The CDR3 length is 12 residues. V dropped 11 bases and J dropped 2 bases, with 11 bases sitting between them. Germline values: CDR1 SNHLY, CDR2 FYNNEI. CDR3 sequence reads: CARTLTTDTQYF. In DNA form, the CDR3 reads TGTGCCCGAACCCTGACCACAGATACGCAGTATTTT.

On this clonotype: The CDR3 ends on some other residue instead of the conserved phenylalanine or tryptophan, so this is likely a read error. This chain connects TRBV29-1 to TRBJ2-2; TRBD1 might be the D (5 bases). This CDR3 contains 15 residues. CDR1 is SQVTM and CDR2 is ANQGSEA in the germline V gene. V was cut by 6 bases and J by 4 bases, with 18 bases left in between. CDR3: CSVESGKIPTGELFS. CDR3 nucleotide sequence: TGCAGCGTCGAGTCAGGGAAAATTCCCACCGGGGAGCTGTTTTCT.

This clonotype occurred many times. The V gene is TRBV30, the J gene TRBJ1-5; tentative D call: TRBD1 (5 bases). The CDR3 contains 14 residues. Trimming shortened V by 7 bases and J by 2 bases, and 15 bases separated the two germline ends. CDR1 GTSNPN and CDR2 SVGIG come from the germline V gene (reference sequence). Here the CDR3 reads CAYGGGGGNQPQHF. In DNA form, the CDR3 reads TGTGCCTACGGGGGGGGTGGGGGCAATCAGCCCCAGCATTTT.